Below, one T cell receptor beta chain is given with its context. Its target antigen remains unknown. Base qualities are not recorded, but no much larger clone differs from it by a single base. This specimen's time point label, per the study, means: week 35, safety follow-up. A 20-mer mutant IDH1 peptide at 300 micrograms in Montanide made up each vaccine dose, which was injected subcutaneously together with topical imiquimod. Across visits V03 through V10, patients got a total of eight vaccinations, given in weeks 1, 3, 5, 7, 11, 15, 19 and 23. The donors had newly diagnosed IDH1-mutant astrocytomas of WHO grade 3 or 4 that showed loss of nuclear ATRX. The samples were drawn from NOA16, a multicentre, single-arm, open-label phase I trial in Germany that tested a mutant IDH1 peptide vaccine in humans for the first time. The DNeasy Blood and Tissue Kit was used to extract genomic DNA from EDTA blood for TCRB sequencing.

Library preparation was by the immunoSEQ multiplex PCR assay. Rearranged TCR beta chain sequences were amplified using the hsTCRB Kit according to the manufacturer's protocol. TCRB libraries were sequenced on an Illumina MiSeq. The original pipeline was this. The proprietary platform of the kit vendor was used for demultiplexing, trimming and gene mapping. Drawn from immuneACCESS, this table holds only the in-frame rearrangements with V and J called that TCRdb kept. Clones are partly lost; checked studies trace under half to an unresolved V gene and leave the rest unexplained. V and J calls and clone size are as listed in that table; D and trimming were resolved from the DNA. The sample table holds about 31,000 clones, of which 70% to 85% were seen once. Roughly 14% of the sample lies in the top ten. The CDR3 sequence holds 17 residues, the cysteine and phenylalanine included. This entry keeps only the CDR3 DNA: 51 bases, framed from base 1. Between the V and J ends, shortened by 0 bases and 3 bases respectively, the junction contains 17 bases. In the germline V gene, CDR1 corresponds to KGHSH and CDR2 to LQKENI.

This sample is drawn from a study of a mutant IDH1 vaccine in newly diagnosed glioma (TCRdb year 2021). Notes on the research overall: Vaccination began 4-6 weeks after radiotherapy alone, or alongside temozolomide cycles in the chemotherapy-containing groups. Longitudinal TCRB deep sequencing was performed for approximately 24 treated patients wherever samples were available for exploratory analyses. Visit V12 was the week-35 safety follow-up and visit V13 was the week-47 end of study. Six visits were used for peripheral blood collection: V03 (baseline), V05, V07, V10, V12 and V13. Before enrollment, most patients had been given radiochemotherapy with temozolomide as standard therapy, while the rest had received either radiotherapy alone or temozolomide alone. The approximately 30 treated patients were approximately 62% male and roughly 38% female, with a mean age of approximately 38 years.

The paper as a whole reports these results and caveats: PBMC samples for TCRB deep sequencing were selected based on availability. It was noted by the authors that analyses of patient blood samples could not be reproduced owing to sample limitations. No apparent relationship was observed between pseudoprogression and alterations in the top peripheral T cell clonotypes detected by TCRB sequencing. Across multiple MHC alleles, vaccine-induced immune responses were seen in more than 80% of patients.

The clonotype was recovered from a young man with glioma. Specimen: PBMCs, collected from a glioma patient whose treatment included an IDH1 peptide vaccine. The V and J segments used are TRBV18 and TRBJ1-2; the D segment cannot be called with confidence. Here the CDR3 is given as CASSPPGSGRFYYGYTF. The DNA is TGTGCCAGCTCACCACCAGGGTCCGGACGGTTCTACTATGGCTACACCTTC.